Given below is one T cell receptor beta chain in context. Sequencing was performed with immunoSEQ multiplex PCR; in TCRdb, only in-frame clones are kept and a portion is missing. This sample has over 5,500 clones, with about 71% found just once. CDR3 length: 13 residues. From germline, CDR1 is SNHLY and CDR2 FYNNEI. V lost 4 bases and J 0 bases, leaving 6 bases between the germline ends. This entry belongs to a study of coeliac disease. Sequencing input: lamina propria lymphocytes from the gut. The origin of this receptor is a man between 45 and 60 years old with active celiac disease. The rearrangement joins TRBV2 to TRBJ1-2; D remains ambiguous. The CDR3 DNA follows: TGTGCCAGCAGTGCGCTAGCTAACTATGGCTACACCTTC. Its translation: CASSALANYGYTF.